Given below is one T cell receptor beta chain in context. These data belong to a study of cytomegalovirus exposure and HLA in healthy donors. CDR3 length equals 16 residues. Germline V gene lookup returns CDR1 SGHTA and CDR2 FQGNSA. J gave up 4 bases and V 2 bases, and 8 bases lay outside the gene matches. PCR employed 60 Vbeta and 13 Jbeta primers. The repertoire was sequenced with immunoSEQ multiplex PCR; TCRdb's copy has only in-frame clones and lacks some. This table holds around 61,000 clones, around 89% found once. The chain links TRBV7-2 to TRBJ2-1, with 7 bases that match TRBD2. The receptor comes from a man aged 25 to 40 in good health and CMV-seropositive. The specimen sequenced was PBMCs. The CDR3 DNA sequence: TGTGCCAGCAGCTTAAGTCTAGCGGAAAGTTACAATGAGCAGTTCTTC. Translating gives CASSLSLAESYNEQFF.